This is a list of T cell receptor beta chains from one sample in a study of blood T cell repertoires in COVID-19. Data came from immunoSEQ multiplex PCR; TCRdb stores just in-frame clones and leaves some out. In the table there are roughly 120,000 clones, 88% of which are singletons. The sample was peripheral blood. These receptors all come from a woman in her 50s with active or convalescent COVID-19. Both conserved end residues are part of each CDR3. D genes are given only for firm matches.

j_call: TRBJ2-1; d_call: .; v_call: TRBV6-5; cdr3_aa: CASSYGRAYNEQFF
j_call: TRBJ2-3; d_call: .; v_call: TRBV4-2; cdr3_aa: CASSQEILFGGNTDTQYF
j_call: TRBJ1-2; d_call: .; v_call: TRBV5-1; cdr3_aa: CASSEQGSAHYGYTF
j_call: TRBJ1-3; d_call: .; v_call: TRBV9; cdr3_aa: CASSGTGSGNTIYF
j_call: TRBJ2-7; d_call: .; v_call: TRBV5-1; cdr3_aa: CASSFRQASYEQYF
j_call: TRBJ2-6; d_call: .; v_call: TRBV4-3; cdr3_aa: CASSQETSSGANVLTF
j_call: TRBJ2-1; d_call: TRBD2; v_call: TRBV6-4; cdr3_aa: CASSDSGTSGNEQFF
j_call: TRBJ2-1; d_call: .; v_call: TRBV6-1; cdr3_aa: CASSGTVVAGNYGEQFF
j_call: TRBJ2-2; d_call: .; v_call: TRBV19; cdr3_aa: CASRRGPNTGELFF
j_call: TRBJ2-7; d_call: TRBD2; v_call: TRBV3-1/TRBV3-2; cdr3_aa: CASSQAKMPGTSGRATGLCEQYF
j_call: TRBJ1-1; d_call: TRBD1; v_call: TRBV6-6; cdr3_aa: CASSYRDTQGGTEAFF
j_call: TRBJ1-5; d_call: TRBD1; v_call: TRBV19; cdr3_aa: CASSPGGGNNQPQHF
j_call: TRBJ1-5; d_call: TRBD1; v_call: TRBV3-1/TRBV3-2; cdr3_aa: CASSNSNTGQGADQPQHF
j_call: TRBJ2-3; d_call: .; v_call: TRBV27; cdr3_aa: CASSLGSHRGTPSDTQYF
j_call: TRBJ1-2; d_call: TRBD1; v_call: TRBV7-8; cdr3_aa: CASSLGGQGSYTF
j_call: TRBJ2-3; d_call: .; v_call: TRBV5-4; cdr3_aa: CASSPLVVRDTQYF
j_call: TRBJ1-2; d_call: TRBD1; v_call: TRBV15; cdr3_aa: CATSTGTGGYGYTF
j_call: TRBJ2-2; d_call: .; v_call: TRBV3-1/TRBV3-2; cdr3_aa: CASARQINTGELFF
j_call: TRBJ2-7; d_call: TRBD2; v_call: TRBV28; cdr3_aa: CASSPGLGLYEQYF
j_call: TRBJ2-3; d_call: TRBD2; v_call: TRBV7-8; cdr3_aa: CASSERSGAVAGGTQYF
j_call: TRBJ1-3; d_call: .; v_call: TRBV4-3; cdr3_aa: CASSPDAGALGNTIYF
j_call: TRBJ2-7; d_call: .; v_call: TRBV28; cdr3_aa: CASLMAESSYEQYF